This record looks at one TCR beta chain sequence and its context. Clones were sequenced by immunoSEQ multiplex PCR, and TCRdb holds only the in-frame ones, with some missing. The sample has tens of thousands of clones, roughly 80% seen once. The data were taken from a study of blood T cell repertoires in COVID-19. The CDR3 is made up of 12 amino acids. Germline CDR1 is SGHTA and CDR2 is FQGNSA. Trimming left V 3 bases short and J 7 bases short, with 7 bases between. The receptor was derived from a woman of 80 years or more with active or convalescent COVID-19. Sample: peripheral blood. V is TRBV7-2 and J is TRBJ2-1; D might be TRBD2 (5 bases). CDR3 amino acids: CASSFPGNEQFF. Written as DNA, the CDR3 is TGTGCCAGCAGCTTTCCGGGGAATGAGCAGTTCTTC.